This T cell receptor (beta chain) was retrieved from a study of blood T cells in healthy people across ages. Whole-study results and caveats: Long-lived donors carried more naive CD4+ cells and greater diversity than aged donors. Donor CMV status was unknown, possibly confounding expanded clonotype changes.

Trimming removed 5 bases from V and 3 bases from J; junction bases left unmatched: 5. The CDR3 runs 15 residues. Germline V gene data show CDR1 as KGHDR and CDR2 as SFDVKD. A second about 7 to 11 cycle PCR used barcoded and J-beta primers. One entry per CDR3 protein results from TCRdb running MiXCR on the 5' RACE reads. The sample holds roughly 700,000 distinct CDR3 sequences, around half seen once. Collection of roughly 9.8 milliliters of peripheral blood was performed for each donor. Every sample had a minimum of 6.5 million PBMCs isolated. Turning to this clonotype: The antigen is not known.

Sequencing input: blood. The receptor comes from a woman aged 55-75 years in good health. The chain links TRBV24-1 to TRBJ2-1; 8 bases align to TRBD1. CDR3 region: CATSVLGQGYNEQFF. The CDR3, as DNA: TGTGCCACCAGTGTCCTAGGACAGGGCTACAATGAGCAGTTCTTC.